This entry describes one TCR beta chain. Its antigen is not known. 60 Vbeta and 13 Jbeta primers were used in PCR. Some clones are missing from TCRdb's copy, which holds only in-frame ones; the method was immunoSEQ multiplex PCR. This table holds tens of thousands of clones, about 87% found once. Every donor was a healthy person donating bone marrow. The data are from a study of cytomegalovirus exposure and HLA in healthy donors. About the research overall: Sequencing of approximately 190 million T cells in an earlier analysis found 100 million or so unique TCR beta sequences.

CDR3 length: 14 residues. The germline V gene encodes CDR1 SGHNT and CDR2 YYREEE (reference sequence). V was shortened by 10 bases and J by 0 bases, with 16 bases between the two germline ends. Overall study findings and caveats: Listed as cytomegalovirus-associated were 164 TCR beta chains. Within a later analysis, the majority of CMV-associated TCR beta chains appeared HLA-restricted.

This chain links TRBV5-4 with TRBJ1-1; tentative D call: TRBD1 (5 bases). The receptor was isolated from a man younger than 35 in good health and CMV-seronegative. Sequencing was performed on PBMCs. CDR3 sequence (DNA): TGTGCCTCCCGCGGGGGGTTAATGAACACTGAAGCTTTCTTT. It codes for CASRGGLMNTEAFF.